The following is a T cell receptor (beta chain) sequence with its context. Assay: immunoSEQ multiplex PCR; the TCRdb copy retains only in-frame clones and omits some. The table includes about 53,000 clones, around four fifths detected once. The source of the sample is a study of blood T cell repertoires in COVID-19. Germline V CDR1 and CDR2: SGDLS, YYNGEE. The CDR3 runs to 14 residues. V shed 3 bases, J shed 7 bases, and the junction held 4 bases outside the gene matches. Sequenced: peripheral blood. The TCR was taken from a human donor in a cohort sampled during active COVID-19. The genes are TRBV9 and TRBJ1-6; TRBD1 agrees at 7 bases. The CDR3 reads CASSAGTDNSPLHF. For the CDR3, the DNA is TGTGCCAGCAGCGCCGGGACAGACAATTCACCCCTCCACTTT.